The following is a TCR beta chain sequence with its context. Germline V CDR1 and CDR2: MNHNY, SVGAGI (reference sequence). The ends were cut back, 2 bases at V and 4 bases at J, with 4 bases in the middle. The CDR3 is made up of 12 amino acids. This sample was taken from a study of blood T cell repertoires in COVID-19. About the study: Samples came from the United States, Italy and Spain, spanning acute and convalescent COVID-19. Nucleic acid was either cDNA or gDNA, and it came from T cells, B-cell-depleted T cells, or PBMCs.

Per the authors' pipeline: From reference gene primer amplification, estimates of nucleated cell counts were derived. Only in-frame clones appear in the TCRdb table, and some are missing; sequencing was by immunoSEQ multiplex PCR. V and J calls and clone size come straight from that table; D and trimming were deduced from the DNA. This table has some 70,000 clones, 80% to 90% appearing once. The sample was peripheral blood. This sequence originates from a man aged 45 to 65 with active COVID-19. The chain uses TRBV6-6 and TRBJ2-3; D is uncertain. The CDR3 sequence: CASSYTADTQYF. DNA of the CDR3: TGTGCCAGCAGTTACACGGCAGATACGCAGTATTTT.